This is a list of T cell receptor beta chains from one sample in a study of blood T cell repertoires in COVID-19. Profiled with immunoSEQ multiplex PCR; TCRdb holds only in-frame clones, not every one. This sample yields a few hundred thousand clones, of which nearly 90% are seen a single time; around 4.6% belongs to the top ten. Sequenced: peripheral blood. The receptors stem from a middle-aged woman who had recovered from COVID-19. Each CDR3 is given with its conserved first and last residue. D genes are given only for firm matches. The listing skips clone size in some rows; elsewhere it reads once, few, many or a size class.

-	-	TRBJ1-1	TRBV6-1	TGTGCCAGCAGTGTCGGGTCGACGATATTGAACACTGAAGCTTTCTTT	CASSVGSTILNTEAFF
-	-	TRBJ2-1	TRBV19	TGTGCCAGTAGTAAGGGAGAAGGGGGCTCCTACAATGAGCAGTTCTTC	CASSKGEGGSYNEQFF
-	-	TRBJ2-2	TRBV13	TGTGCCAGCAGCTTTTCATGGGGGGACACCGGGGAGCTGTTTTTT	CASSFSWGDTGELFF
-	-	TRBJ2-7	TRBV9	TGTGCCAGCAGCGTAGGGGTGACATCTCTCGACGAGCAGTACTTC	CASSVGVTSLDEQYF
-	TRBD2	TRBJ2-2	TRBV7-9	TGTGCCAGCAGCTTATTAGCGGGAGGGCCGGAGGACGGGGAGCTGTTTTTT	CASSLLAGGPEDGELFF
-	TRBD1	TRBJ1-6	TRBV6-5	TGTGCCAGCAGTCCAAGGACAGGGGGAAATTCACCCCTCCACTTT	CASSPRTGGNSPLHF
-	TRBD2	TRBJ2-1	TRBV6-5	TGTGCCAGCAGCTTTAGCGGGGGACCCTACAATGAGCAGTTCTTC	CASSFSGGPYNEQFF
-	TRBD1	TRBJ1-1	TRBV3-1/TRBV3-2	TGTGCCAGCAGCCTAAGGGGACAGGGAATCACTGAAGCTTTCTTT	CASSLRGQGITEAFF
-	TRBD2	TRBJ2-7	TRBV9	TGTGCCAGCAGCCCCGGGGGGGGGCGAGGCGAGCAGTACTTC	CASSPGGGRGEQYF
-	TRBD1	TRBJ2-2	TRBV14	TGTGCCAGCAACCCGACAGGGGGCGATATCCCCGGGGAGCTGTTTTTT	CASNPTGGDIPGELFF
many	-	TRBJ1-6	TRBV9	TGTGCCAGCAGCACCAGGGAGGTCGGTTCACCCCTCCACTTT	CASSTREVGSPLHF
-	TRBD2	TRBJ2-5	TRBV5-1	TGCGCCAGCAGCGTTTATAGCGGGACCCAAGAGACCCAGTACTTC	CASSVYSGTQETQYF
-	-	TRBJ2-5	TRBV5-4	TGTGCCAGCAGCAGTCACAGGCCAGAGACCCAGTACTTC	CASSSHRPETQYF
once	-	TRBJ2-5	TRBV7-3	TGTGCCAGCAGCGCCGTTGGGCGGGGGCTCGGCGAGACCCAGTACTTC	CASSAVGRGLGETQYF
-	-	TRBJ2-7	TRBV6-5	TGTGCCAGCAGTTACTCTTCGGTAAGCTCCTACGAGCAGTACTTC	CASSYSSVSSYEQYF
-	TRBD1	TRBJ1-2	TRBV20-1	TGCAGTGCTAGTTCCGGGACAGGGGATGGCTACACCTTC	CSASSGTGDGYTF
-	TRBD1	TRBJ2-2	TRBV4-1	TGCGCCAGCAGCCAAGACGATGTCAGGGGGCGGAAGCTGTTTTTT	CASSQDDVRGRKLFF
-	-	TRBJ2-3	TRBV30	TGTGCCTGGAGTTTGTTCGCGGGGGATACGCAGTATTTT	CAWSLFAGDTQYF
-	-	TRBJ1-6	TRBV19	TGTGCCAGTCAAGAAGACAGGACCTATAATTCACCCCTCCACTTT	CASQEDRTYNSPLHF
-	-	TRBJ2-3	TRBV7-2	TGTGCCAGCAGCCCCCAGGATACGCAGTATTTT	CASSPQDTQYF
-	TRBD1	TRBJ2-2	TRBV29-1	TGCAGCGCGACAGGGGGCGAATCCGGGGAGCTGTTTTTT	CSATGGESGELFF
-	-	TRBJ1-4	TRBV3-1/TRBV3-2	TGTGCCAGCAGCCAAGTTCGTGGAGGGGTGGAAAAACTGTTTTTT	CASSQVRGGVEKLFF
-	-	TRBJ2-7	TRBV6-5	TGTGCCAGCAGTTACTCTCAGGGGCCATATTACGAGCAGTACTTC	CASSYSQGPYYEQYF
-	-	TRBJ1-2	TRBV4-1	TGCGCCAGCAGCCAAGATCGGGGAGACTATGGCTACACCTTC	CASSQDRGDYGYTF
once	-	TRBJ1-2	TRBV18	TGTGCCAGCTCACCGCTCGAACAGGGAGCGGGCTACACCTTC	CASSPLEQGAGYTF
-	-	TRBJ1-2	TRBV18	TGTGCCAGCTCACCACCCGGGACTCACGGCTACACCTTC	CASSPPGTHGYTF
-	-	TRBJ2-7	TRBV19	TGTGCCACTACTGGGCAGGGGTCCTACGAGCAGTACTTC	CATTGQGSYEQYF
-	TRBD1	TRBJ2-3	TRBV11-3	TGTGCCAGCAGCTCAGGACAGGGGGATGTAACAGATACGCAGTATTTT	CASSSGQGDVTDTQYF
few	TRBD2	TRBJ2-7	TRBV3-1/TRBV3-2	TGTGCCAGCAGCCTCTCTTTAGCGGGGCGGAACGAGCAGTACTTC	CASSLSLAGRNEQYF
-	TRBD2	TRBJ2-7	TRBV13	TGTGCCAGCAGCTTAGGACTAGCGGGGCACGAGCAGTACTTC	CASSLGLAGHEQYF
-	-	TRBJ2-5	TRBV28	TGTGCCAGCAGTTTGGGCAGGGCATGGGAGACCCAGTACTTC	CASSLGRAWETQYF
-	TRBD2	TRBJ2-2	TRBV28	TGTGCCAGCAGTTCTAGCGGGGTGGCCGGGGAGCTGTTTTTT	CASSSSGVAGELFF
-	-	TRBJ2-2	TRBV5-4	TGTGCCAGCAGCTTGCAGGGCACCGGGGAGCTGTTTTTT	CASSLQGTGELFF
-	TRBD1	TRBJ1-2	TRBV5-4	TGTGCCAGCAGCCGTCCGGGACAGGGGTCTGGCTACACCTTC	CASSRPGQGSGYTF
once	-	TRBJ1-3	TRBV2	TGTGCCAGCAGTGACAGGCCTTTCTCTGGAAACACCATATATTTT	CASSDRPFSGNTIYF
-	-	TRBJ1-5	TRBV28	TGTGCCAGCAGCCACCAACCCCGGGGAGGCAATCAGCCCCAGCATTTT	CASSHQPRGGNQPQHF
-	TRBD2	TRBJ2-2	TRBV5-1	TGCGCCAGCAGAAACGGGGAGGGGCGGTCGAACACCGGGGAGCTGTTTTTT	CASRNGEGRSNTGELFF